These T cell receptor beta chains were read from a single sample in a study of blood T cell repertoires in COVID-19. The data were produced by immunoSEQ multiplex PCR, yet TCRdb's version contains in-frame clones alone and is incomplete. The data show about 120,000 clones, approximately 80% seen once. The specimen sequenced was peripheral blood. The receptors here all came from a man in his 70s with acute or convalescent COVID-19. The CDR3 runs from the conserved cysteine through the conserved F or W. A D gene is named only where the DNA matches it firmly. Size values are once, few and many counts, or a class for expanded clones, and some rows have none.

clone size | D gene | J gene | V gene | CDR3 DNA | CDR3 protein
- | - | TRBJ2-4 | TRBV11-2 | TGTGCCGACGCTGTAGAGTCGGGTGGTATTCAGTACTTC | CADAVESGGIQYF
few | - | TRBJ2-7 | TRBV28 | TGTGCCAGCAGTACCCTAGTTCTAATCGGAGGGTCCAACTACGAGCAGTACTTC | CASSTLVLIGGSNYEQYF
- | - | TRBJ2-7 | TRBV6-5 | TGTGCCAGCAGTCGGACAGCAACCTACGAGCAGTACTTC | CASSRTATYEQYF
- | - | TRBJ1-2 | TRBV5-1 | TGCGCCAGCAGCTTGGCCGGGACACCGAGGGACTATGGCTACACCTTC | CASSLAGTPRDYGYTF
few | TRBD1 | TRBJ2-6 | TRBV4-1 | TGCGCCAGCAGCCAAACAGGGGAAGGGTCTGGGGCCAACGTCCTGACTTTC | CASSQTGEGSGANVLTF
- | - | TRBJ2-5 | TRBV19 | TGTGCCAGTAGCCGACAGGCCTCCCAAGAGACCCAGTACTTC | CASSRQASQETQYF
- | - | TRBJ1-1 | TRBV12-5 | TGTGCTAGTGGTTTGTCTCAGGTGACTACCTTCGGCACTGAAGCTTTCTTT | CASGLSQVTTFGTEAFF
- | TRBD2 | TRBJ2-7 | TRBV7-2 | TGTGCCAGCAGCTTTAGCGGGGGGCCCGGATTCGAGCAGTACTTC | CASSFSGGPGFEQYF
- | TRBD1 | TRBJ2-7 | TRBV27 | TGTGCCAGCAGTTTATCGATAACCGCGACAGGGTACGAGCAGTACTTC | CASSLSITATGYEQYF
- | TRBD2 | TRBJ2-2 | TRBV7-9 | TGTGCCAGCAGCCCGAGTAGCGGGAGTCAGAGCACCGGGGAGCTGTTTTTT | CASSPSSGSQSTGELFF
- | - | TRBJ1-5 | TRBV15 | TGTGCCACCAGCTTCTTCAATCAGCCCCAGCATTTT | CATSFFNQPQHF
- | - | TRBJ1-2 | TRBV29-1 | TGCAGCGTCCAACAAAGGGGCTCAGACTATGGCTACACCTTC | CSVQQRGSDYGYTF
- | - | TRBJ2-2 | TRBV4-1 | TGCGCCAGCAGCCTTCGGAGTGGGGCGCCCCCCGGGGAGCTGTTTTTT | CASSLRSGAPPGELFF
few | TRBD2 | TRBJ2-3 | TRBV29-1 | TGCAGCGTTGAGGCTAGCGGGGGCTCAGATACGCAGTATTTT | CSVEASGGSDTQYF
- | TRBD2 | TRBJ2-7 | TRBV28 | TGTGCCAGCGCAGTTTACCAGGGAATGGGACTAGCGGGAGTTAGAACTTACGAGCAGTACTTC | CASAVYQGMGLAGVRTYEQYF
- | TRBD1 | TRBJ2-2 | TRBV19 | TGTGCCAGTAGTAGCCGGGACAGGGACACCGGGGAGCTGTTTTTT | CASSSRDRDTGELFF
- | TRBD2 | TRBJ2-1 | TRBV4-2 | TGTGCCAGCAGCCCCCATACCGGGACTAGCGGAGAGCAGTTCTTC | CASSPHTGTSGEQFF
- | - | TRBJ2-3 | TRBV7-2 | TGTGCCAGCAGCTTAGCGCTAGATACCCTGGATACGCAGTATTTT | CASSLALDTLDTQYF
- | - | TRBJ2-3 | TRBV7-9 | TGTGCCAGCAGTCCCCTGACTATTAGCACAGATACGCAGTATTTT | CASSPLTISTDTQYF
- | - | TRBJ2-1 | TRBV3-1/TRBV3-2 | TGTGCCAGCAGCCAAGCGAAGGGGGTAAGGGCGGGAGATTTCTACAATGAGCAGTTCTTC | CASSQAKGVRAGDFYNEQFF
- | - | TRBJ2-2 | TRBV29-1 | TGCAGCGTTGACCGGGGCACCGGGGAGCTGTTTTTT | CSVDRGTGELFF
once | TRBD1 | TRBJ2-3 | TRBV18 | TGTGCCAGCTCACCACCGGGACAGGGCCCCACAGATACGCAGTATTTT | CASSPPGQGPTDTQYF
- | TRBD2 | TRBJ2-3 | TRBV27 | TGTGCCAGCAAACCGGGACTAGCCACAGATACGCAGTATTTT | CASKPGLATDTQYF
- | TRBD2 | TRBJ2-3 | TRBV9 | TGTGCCAGCAGCGTAGAGCAGATGACTAGCGGGAGCAAAGATACGCAGTATTTT | CASSVEQMTSGSKDTQYF
once | - | TRBJ1-2 | TRBV12-5 | TGTGCTAGTGGTTTGGTAGTCAGTGGCTACACCTTC | CASGLVVSGYTF
- | - | TRBJ2-7 | TRBV7-2 | TGTGCCAGCAGCTTTTCGGTCGAGCAGTACTTC | CASSFSVEQYF
- | TRBD2 | TRBJ2-5 | TRBV3-1/TRBV3-2 | TGTGCCAGCACCGGCGGGGGGCCCGAGACCCAGTACTTC | CASTGGGPETQYF
- | - | TRBJ2-7 | TRBV27 | TGTGCCAGCAGTTCACAGGGTTCTCCCGAGCAGTACTTC | CASSSQGSPEQYF
few | TRBD1 | TRBJ2-1 | TRBV11-2 | TGTGCCAGCAGCTTAGTATCGACAGGGTCATTGAATGAGCAGTTCTTC | CASSLVSTGSLNEQFF
- | - | TRBJ1-4 | TRBV7-9 | TGTGCCAGCAGCTTAGATACGGGGGAAAAACTGTTTTTT | CASSLDTGEKLFF
- | TRBD2 | TRBJ2-7 | TRBV5-1 | TGCGCCAGCAGCGTGGGACCGACGGGAGGAGAGCAGTACTTC | CASSVGPTGGEQYF
few | TRBD2 | TRBJ2-7 | TRBV5-1 | TGCGCCAGCAGCTTTGCTACTAGCGGTTACGAGCAGTACTTC | CASSFATSGYEQYF
- | TRBD2 | TRBJ2-3 | TRBV20-1 | TGCAGTGCTAGTTGGGCTAGCGGCTCAGATACGCAGTATTTT | CSASWASGSDTQYF